The clone carrying this TCR beta chain was seen just once. As yet, its antigen is unknown. The data stem from a study of tumor-infiltrating lymphocytes in primary liver carcinoma. Across the whole study: Sample yields of productive TCRbeta reads, ranging from roughly 3.65 to 7.13 million, were similar across tissue types. Findings of the study overall: Against blood, tumors held a significantly higher top-250-clone fraction (p = 0.039).

V lost 4 bases and J lost 4; bases outside the gene matches: 7. The CDR3 extends over 16 amino acids. CDR1 KGHDR and CDR2 SFDVKD come from the germline V gene. In addition to blood RNA drawn from unsorted whole blood, germline DNA was extracted. cDNA specific to TCR beta was made from approximately 500 ng of total RNA, with a constant-region primer employed for priming. Libraries covering TCR beta were generated through three nested multiplex PCR rounds (using a slightly modified ARM-PCR). The first two PCR rounds used TRBV1-TRBV30 primers with a Cbeta primer, nine to ten cycles each. A single record per CDR3 protein comes from TCRdb applying MiXCR to the multiplex PCR reads. Altogether 300,000 to 400,000 distinct CDR3 sequences are present, around three fifths being singletons, with the ten largest covering about 6%.

This sequence was found in a man in his forties with primary liver carcinoma and hepatitis B virus infection. The V and J genes are TRBV24-1 and TRBJ2-1; 9 bases are shared with TRBD1. The sample comprised peripheral blood. In DNA, the CDR3 is TGTGCCACCAGTGAGAGACAGGGGGGACGTTACAATGAGCAGTTCTTC. This encodes CATSERQGGRYNEQFF.